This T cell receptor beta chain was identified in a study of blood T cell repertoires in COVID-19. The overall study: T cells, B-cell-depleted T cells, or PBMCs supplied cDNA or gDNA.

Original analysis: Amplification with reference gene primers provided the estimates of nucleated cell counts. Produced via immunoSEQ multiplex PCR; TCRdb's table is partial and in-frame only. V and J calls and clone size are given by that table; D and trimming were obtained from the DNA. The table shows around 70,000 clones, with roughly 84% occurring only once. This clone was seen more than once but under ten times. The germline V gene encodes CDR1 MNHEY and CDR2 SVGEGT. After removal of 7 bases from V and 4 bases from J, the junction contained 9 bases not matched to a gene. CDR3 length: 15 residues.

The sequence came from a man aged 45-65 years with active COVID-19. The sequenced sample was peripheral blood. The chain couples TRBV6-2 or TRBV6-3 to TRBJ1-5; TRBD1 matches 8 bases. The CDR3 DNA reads TGTGCCAGCACCCCCGGGACAGGCGATAATCAGCCCCAGCATTTT. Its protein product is CASTPGTGDNQPQHF.